The 18 T cell receptor beta chains below all came from one sample that was sequenced in a study of Graves' ophthalmopathy and Graves' hyperthyroidism (dated by TCRdb to 2016 to 2019). Reads for this sample came from an Illumina HiSeq 2000. For repertoire sequencing, the TCR beta CDR3 regions were amplified from RNA transcripts. The first round was an RT-PCR using HTBI primers with the Qiagen OneStep RT-PCR kit, and this first round was followed by a second-round multiplex PCR, then size selection and purification. The public reads were reprocessed in TCRdb via fastp at Q25 and MiXCR, keeping in-frame beta chains. Under each unique CDR3 protein, matching rows form one entry showing the most common genes and DNA. Present in this sample are about 620,000 distinct CDR3 sequences, over 20% of which were seen just once. More than 5.5% of the sample belongs to the ten largest clones. Specimen: peripheral blood. These receptors were obtained from a young woman with stable Graves' hyperthyroidism. Some clones in this sample may be carry-over from other donors' samples. Donor details come from another sample of the same person, matched by shared clones.

J is TRBJ1-2 and V is TRBV29-1; no definite D call. This CDR3 comprises 11 residues. The germline CDR1 and CDR2 sequences are SQVTM and ANQGSEA. V lost 6 bases and J lost 8, with 13 bases in between. The DNA for the CDR3 is TGCAGCGTCCTTGGGGTGGGCGGCTACACCTTC. It yields the protein CSVLGVGGYTF.

This clonotype was counted many times. V and J are TRBV24-1 and TRBJ2-5; 9 nucleotides align to TRBD1. Germline values: CDR1 KGHDR, CDR2 SFDVKD. The CDR3 spans 15 residues. The junction had 6 bases not matched to a gene; V was cut back by 4 bases and J by 4 bases. CDR3 in amino acids: CATSEQGALGETQYF. CDR3 coding DNA: TGTGCCACCAGTGAACAGGGGGCATTAGGAGAGACCCAGTACTTC.

A few counts support this clonotype. A much larger clone lies a single base off, so this may be a read error. The chain has TRBV12-3 or TRBV12-4 and TRBJ1-5; no clear D gene. This CDR3 contains 14 residues. The V and J ends lost 5 bases and 0 bases respectively, with 8 bases between them. CDR3 in DNA: TGTGCCAGCAGTCCCTTTGATAGCAATCAGCCCCAGCATTTT. Residues: CASSPFDSNQPQHF.

This clonotype showed up many times. This rearrangement joins TRBV5-1 to TRBJ1-1; tentatively, D is TRBD1 (6 bases). The V end was cut by 3 bases, the J end by 6 bases, with 24 bases between. The CDR3 has 17 amino acids. In germline, CDR1 is SGHRS, CDR2 YFSETQ. The CDR3: CASSYAGTSDWFPEAFF. The CDR3 DNA is TGCGCCAGCAGCTACGCCGGGACATCGGATTGGTTCCCTGAAGCTTTCTTT.

This clonotype occurred a few times. The chain joins TRBV2 to TRBJ1-6, with D possibly matching TRBD1 (5 bases). CDR1 SNHLY and CDR2 FYNNEI come from the germline V gene. V lost 1 base and J lost 11, with 12 bases in between. This CDR3 is 14 amino acids long. DNA for the CDR3: TGTGCCAGCAGTGAAGGGTCGGGGGAACCACCCCTCCACTTT. This gives the protein CASSEGSGEPPLHF.

This clonotype appeared many times. The rearrangement links TRBV6-1 to TRBJ2-7; 10 positions agree with TRBD1. Germline values: CDR1 MNHNS, CDR2 SASEGT. Trimming cost V 2 bases and J 2 bases; bases outside gene matches: 15. This CDR3 spans 19 amino acids. As DNA, the CDR3 is TGTGCCAGCAGTGAAAGGGGGACAGGGGCTAGCGGCCCTGCCTACGAGCAGTACTTC. It is translated as CASSERGTGASGPAYEQYF.

This sequence joins TRBV18 and TRBJ2-7; 7 bases are a match to TRBD2. This CDR3 has 15 residues. The ends lost 5 bases at V and 0 bases at J; junction bases unmatched: 7. Germline CDR1 and CDR2: KGHSH and LQKENI. CDR3 sequence (DNA): TGTGCCAGCTCAGGATTAGCGGGTAGCTCCTACGAGCAGTACTTC. As protein: CASSGLAGSSYEQYF.

This clonotype was counted at least ten times. The CDR3 region is CASSDARLNTGELFF. The CDR3 bases are TGTGCCAGCAGCGACGCAAGACTTAACACCGGGGAGCTGTTTTTT. The J gene is TRBJ2-2, the V gene TRBV9; D gene unclear. In germline, CDR1 is SGDLS, CDR2 YYNGEE. This CDR3 has 15 amino acids. Between the trimmed V and J ends, which lost 3 bases and 2 bases, there was a span of 11 bases.

Ten or more counts support this clonotype. The chain joins TRBV30 to TRBJ1-6, with D uncertain. V was cut by 4 bases and J by 14 bases, with 18 bases left in between. Germline loops: CDR1 GTSNPN, CDR2 SVGIG (reference sequence). The CDR3 is made up of 13 amino acids. CDR3 in amino acids: CAWTETQFTALHF. DNA of the CDR3: TGTGCCTGGACCGAGACCCAATTCACGGCCCTCCACTTT.

This clonotype turned up a few times. V and J are TRBV28 and TRBJ1-2; a weak D match, TRBD1 (6 bases). V lost 4 bases and J lost 4, with 13 bases in between. The CDR3 sequence is 14 residues long. Germline assignment: CDR1 MDHEN and CDR2 SYDVKM. The CDR3 spells CASSSSDSLYGYTF. The CDR3 nucleotides are TGTGCCAGCAGTTCCTCGGACAGCCTCTATGGCTACACCTTC.

About this clonotype: This may be a read error, as it is one base from a much larger clone. The chain recombines TRBV6-1 with TRBJ1-2; TRBD1 matches at 9 bases. The CDR3 totals 12 residues. Germline CDR1 and CDR2: MNHNS and SASEGT. The CDR3 nucleotides are TGTGCCAGCAGTGCGACAGGGGGTGGCCACACCTTC. Protein: CASSATGGGHTF.

This clonotype was found a few times. The chain carries TRBV12-3 or TRBV12-4 and TRBJ2-7; maybe TRBD1 (6 bases). V lost 2 bases, J lost 3 bases, and 11 bases lay in between. The CDR3 has 14 amino acids. CDR3 sequence (DNA): TGTGCCAGCAGTTTACAGGGGAACTTCTACGAGCAGTACTTC. Translated: CASSLQGNFYEQYF.

This clonotype was seen many times. The chain is built from TRBV6-2 or TRBV6-3 and TRBJ1-1, with D tentatively TRBD1 (6 bases). V was trimmed by 5 bases and J by 7 bases, leaving 20 bases between them. The CDR3 sequence is 15 residues long. Germline V gene sequence: CDR1 MNHEY, CDR2 SVGEGT. Here the CDR3 DNA reads TGTGCCAGCAGTCCAACCCTACTAACAGGGCGTGAAGCTTTCTTT. Translating it yields CASSPTLLTGREAFF.

This clonotype was counted ten times or more. This sequence joins TRBV6-2 or TRBV6-3 and TRBJ1-5; tentative D call: TRBD1 (6 bases). Per germline, CDR1 MNHEY and CDR2 SVGEGT. V was shortened by 7 bases and J by 7 bases, with 17 bases between the two germline ends. This CDR3 region has 14 residues. In DNA form, the CDR3 reads TGTGCCAGCACCGACAGGAGTCCGGTACAGCCCCAGCATTTT. Protein sequence: CASTDRSPVQPQHF.

This clonotype showed up many times. The CDR3: CASSLKENTGELFF. The CDR3 nucleotides are TGTGCCAGCAGTTTAAAGGAAAACACCGGGGAGCTGTTTTTT. V and J are TRBV12-3 or TRBV12-4 and TRBJ2-2; D is uncertain. This CDR3 has 14 amino acids. V was shortened by 2 bases and J by 2 bases, with 6 bases between the two germline ends.

This clonotype has only a few counts. The V gene is TRBV5-8, the J gene TRBJ1-2; tentative D call: TRBD1 (6 bases). V lost 4 bases and J 0 bases, leaving 13 bases between the germline ends. CDR3 length: 15 residues. CDR1 is SGHTS, CDR2 YDEGEE, per germline. CDR3 loop: CASSGTGQSNYGYTF. CDR3 in DNA: TGTGCCAGCAGCGGAACCGGACAGTCTAACTATGGCTACACCTTC.

This clonotype was picked up many times. The chain carries TRBV6-1 and TRBJ2-6; D possibly matches TRBD1 or TRBD2 (6 bases each). CDR1 and CDR2 (germline): MNHNS, SASEGT. V was shortened by 4 bases and J by 4 bases, with 11 bases between the two germline ends. The CDR3 extends over 15 amino acids. As DNA, the CDR3 is TGTGCCAGCAGTGGGGGGGCTCCAGGGGCCAACGTCCTGACTTTC. The encoded protein is CASSGGAPGANVLTF.

This clonotype was counted ten times or more. The chain uses TRBV12-3 or TRBV12-4 and TRBJ2-5, with D possibly being TRBD2 (6 bases). V was pared by 4 bases and J by 1 base, with 10 bases between. The CDR3 consists of 14 residues. CDR3 sequence: CASSSLASQETQYF. CDR3 sequence (DNA): TGTGCCAGCAGTTCCCTAGCGAGCCAAGAGACCCAGTACTTC.